These 23 T cell receptor beta chains were sequenced from one sample in a study of OX40 agonist ivuxolimab in advanced cancers. TCRdb's table, derived via immunoSEQ multiplex PCR, lists solely in-frame clones and lacks some. This table has approximately 90,000 clones, about 90% appearing once. The sequencing here drew on CD4+ or CD8+ T cells sorted from blood, taken in a trial of the OX40 agonist ivuxolimab. The receptor set was obtained from an adult with an advanced solid tumor such as melanoma, head and neck, liver or kidney cancer.

J is TRBJ1-3 and V is TRBV30, with a tentative D call TRBD1 (5 bases). Between the trimmed V and J ends, which lost 1 base and 0 bases, there was a span of 10 bases. CDR1 and CDR2 (germline): GTSNPN, SVGIG (reference sequence). This CDR3 is built from 15 residues. CDR3 nucleotides: TGTGCCTGGAGTGCGGGAGGGGCCTCTGGAAACACCATATATTTT. Residues: CAWSAGGASGNTIYF. Supplemented by reference TRBV30 and TRBJ1-3, the full variable domain reads SQTIHQWPATLVQPVGSPLSLECTVEGTSNPNLYWYRQAAGRGLQLLFYSVGIGQISSEVPQNLSASRPQDRQFILSSKKLLLSDSGFYLCAWSAGGASGNTIYFGEGSWLTVV.

This clone was detected once. V gene TRBV7-2 combines with J gene TRBJ1-4; D is unclear. The CDR3 loop spans 14 amino acids. The germline gives CDR1 SGHTA, CDR2 FQGNSA. V was pared by 3 bases and J by 8 bases, with 13 bases between. The CDR3 reads CASSLTRGGEKLFF. In DNA, the CDR3 is TGTGCCAGCAGCTTGACTAGAGGCGGGGAAAAACTGTTTTTT. The full variable domain, its missing parts supplied by reference TRBV7-2 and TRBJ1-4, is GAGVSQSPSNKVTEKGKDVELRCDPISGHTALYWYRQSLGQGLEFLIYFQGNSAPDKSGLPSDRFSAERTGGSVSTLTIQRTQQEDSAVYLCASSLTRGGEKLFFGSGTQLSVL.

This clone was counted only a few times. The V call is TRBV9, the J call TRBJ2-3; D remains ambiguous. The germline V gene has CDR1 SGDLS and CDR2 YYNGEE. Trimming left V 0 bases short and J 5 bases short, with 4 bases between. This CDR3 contains 12 residues. Here the CDR3 reads CASSVAGDTQYF. The CDR3 nucleotides read TGTGCCAGCAGCGTAGCTGGAGATACGCAGTATTTT. Based on the CDR3 plus reference TRBV9 and TRBJ2-3, the full variable domain is DSGVTQTPKHLITATGQRVTLRCSPRSGDLSVYWYQQSLDQGLQFLIQYYNGEERAKGNILERFSAQQFPDLHSELNLSSLELGDSALYFCASSVAGDTQYFGPGTRLTVL.

This rearrangement joins TRBV10-3 to TRBJ1-2; D not certain. CDR3 length: 12 residues. The germline V gene has CDR1 ENHRY and CDR2 SYGVKD. The V end was cut by 2 bases, the J end by 3 bases, with 4 bases between. CDR3 sequence (DNA): TGTGCCATCAGTGAGCAGGACTATGGCTACACCTTC. Translating gives CAISEQDYGYTF.

The chain joins TRBV5-1 to TRBJ2-2, with D perhaps matching TRBD1 (5 bases). Per the germline V gene, CDR1 is SGHRS and CDR2 is YFSETQ. The germline V and J ends were trimmed by 1 base and 5 bases, with 9 bases remaining between them. The CDR3 sequence is 14 residues long. CDR3: CASSLQGFTGELFF. CDR3 nucleotide sequence: TGCGCCAGCAGCTTGCAGGGATTTACCGGGGAGCTGTTTTTT.

The V gene is TRBV5-1, the J gene TRBJ2-7, with D possibly matching TRBD1 (6 bases). Between the trimmed V and J ends, which lost 2 bases and 1 base, there was a span of 13 bases. This CDR3 has 15 amino acids. Germline-derived CDR1 and CDR2 are SGHRS and YFSETQ. The CDR3 here is CASSFQTTGSYEQYF. CDR3 bases: TGCGCCAGCAGCTTCCAGACCACAGGGTCCTACGAGCAGTACTTC.

The genes are TRBV4-1 and TRBJ1-1; D not resolved. Per germline, CDR1 MGHRA and CDR2 YSYEKL. This CDR3 region has 14 residues. The V end lost 4 bases, the J end lost 0 bases, and 9 bases lay between the germline ends. The CDR3 loop is CASSRGLLNTEAFF. The DNA for the CDR3 is TGCGCCAGCAGCCGCGGACTTTTGAACACTGAAGCTTTCTTT.

The J gene is TRBJ1-2, the V gene TRBV7-2, with TRBD1 as a possible D gene (6 bases). Trimming pared 3 bases from V and 7 bases from J, leaving 15 bases between. The CDR3 is 14 residues long. The V gene's germline CDR1 is SGHTA and CDR2 FQGNSA. As DNA, the CDR3 is TGTGCCAGCAGCTTCGGTCAATACAGGGCTGGCTACACCTTC. It specifies CASSFGQYRAGYTF.

A few counts support this clone. V and J are TRBV5-4 and TRBJ2-3; D assignment may be TRBD1 or TRBD2 (5 bases each). Deletions cut 4 bases from V and 6 bases from J, with 12 bases between. The CDR3 extends over 13 amino acids. Germline V gene lookup returns CDR1 SGHNT and CDR2 YYREEE (reference sequence). The DNA of the CDR3 is TGTGCCAGCAGCCGGGACCTCGGCGATACGCAGTATTTT. Translation: CASSRDLGDTQYF.

This clone occurred a few times. The J gene is TRBJ1-1, the V gene TRBV5-1; possibly TRBD1 for D (6 bases). The V gene's germline CDR1 is SGHRS and CDR2 YFSETQ. The ends were cut back, 5 bases at V and 7 bases at J, with 15 bases in the middle. The CDR3 sequence is 13 residues long. CDR3 sequence: CASRELGQSEAFF. CDR3 coding DNA: TGCGCCAGCAGAGAGTTAGGACAGAGTGAAGCTTTCTTT.

The chain links TRBV4-3 to TRBJ1-5, with D perhaps TRBD1 (5 bases). Trimming left V 1 base short and J 7 bases short, with 14 bases between. Germline CDR1 is LGHNA and CDR2 is YSLEER. This CDR3 is built from 15 residues. CDR3 sequence: CASSQGGVSGQPQHF. The CDR3 coding sequence is TGCGCCAGCAGCCAAGGGGGGGTATCAGGGCAGCCCCAGCATTTT.

This chain links TRBV5-4 with TRBJ1-4; 8 bases match TRBD1. The V gene end was trimmed by 0 bases and the J gene end by 8 bases; junction bases not matched to a gene: 6. Per the germline V gene, CDR1 is SGHNT and CDR2 is YYREEE (reference sequence). This CDR3 has 15 amino acids. In DNA, the CDR3 is TGTGCCAGCAGCTTGGCAGGGGGCGCCGACGAAAAACTGTTTTTT. Translated, it gives CASSLAGGADEKLFF. The entire variable domain, with the rest obtained from reference TRBV5-4 and TRBJ1-4, is as follows: ETGVTQSPTHLIKTRGQQVTLRCSSQSGHNTVSWYQQALGQGPQFIFQYYREEENGRGNFPPRFSGLQFPNYSSELNVNALELDDSALYLCASSLAGGADEKLFFGSGTQLSVL.

This rearrangement joins TRBV15 to TRBJ2-5; the D gene is possibly TRBD2 (6 bases). The CDR3 extends over 15 amino acids. CDR1 is LNHNV and CDR2 is YYDKDF in the germline V gene (reference sequence). Trimming took 0 bases from V and 5 from J, leaving 13 bases between them. CDR3 sequence: CATSRDTAGLETQYF. In DNA form, the CDR3 reads TGTGCCACCAGCAGAGATACGGCGGGGCTGGAGACCCAGTACTTC.

This rearrangement joins TRBV28 to TRBJ2-5; 8 bases map to TRBD1. The V gene end was trimmed by 7 bases and the J gene end by 4 bases; junction bases not matched to a gene: 8. From germline, CDR1 is MDHEN and CDR2 SYDVKM. The CDR3 covers 14 residues. CDR3 sequence reads: CASTLGQGRETQYF. The DNA for the CDR3 is TGTGCCAGCACCCTCGGACAGGGAAGAGAGACCCAGTACTTC.

This rearrangement joins TRBV7-2 to TRBJ2-1; D gene uncertain. The CDR3 loop spans 15 amino acids. The ends were cut back, 1 base at V and 9 bases at J, with 16 bases in the middle. Germline V CDR1 and CDR2: SGHTA, FQGNSA. The DNA of the CDR3 is TGTGCCAGCAGCTTAGGCTTCCTGGGCCTGGGTGAGCAGTTCTTC. Translated: CASSLGFLGLGEQFF.

The gene calls are TRBV14 and TRBJ1-5, with D tentatively TRBD1 (5 bases). The germline CDR1 and CDR2 sequences are SGHDN and FVKESK. The CDR3 contains 13 residues. V dropped 5 bases and J dropped 10 bases, with 15 bases sitting between them. The CDR3 DNA follows: TGTGCCAGCAGCTTGGGACCGTCAACCCCCCAGCATTTT. Protein: CASSLGPSTPQHF.

This clone was seen a handful of times. The chain carries TRBV5-1 and TRBJ2-7, with 13 bases lining up with TRBD2. Germline CDR1 reads SGHRS; CDR2 reads YFSETQ. CDR3 length: 15 amino acids. The J segment lost 7 bases and the V segment lost 0 bases, leaving 4 bases of the junction unmatched. CDR3 amino acids: CASSLVGLAGDEQYF. CDR3 bases: TGCGCCAGCAGCTTGGTAGGACTAGCGGGGGATGAGCAGTACTTC.

The V gene is TRBV5-1, the J gene TRBJ2-5; a weak D match, TRBD2 (7 bases). The CDR3 spans 16 residues. Trimming took 0 bases from V and 2 from J, leaving 14 bases between them. Per germline, CDR1 SGHRS and CDR2 YFSETQ. The CDR3 region is CASSLGDGGPQETQYF. In nucleotides, the CDR3 is TGCGCCAGCAGCTTGGGGGACGGGGGGCCTCAAGAGACCCAGTACTTC.

For this clone: This sample includes further DNA sequences coding for the same CDR3. This sequence joins TRBV18 and TRBJ1-2; D is ambiguous. The CDR3 is 12 residues long. Trimming shortened V by 3 bases and J by 7 bases, and 9 bases separated the two germline ends. Germline values: CDR1 KGHSH, CDR2 LQKENI. This CDR3 is CASSPTEGGYTF. CDR3 sequence (DNA): TGTGCCAGCTCACCTACGGAGGGTGGCTACACCTTC.

The chain is built from TRBV5-1 and TRBJ1-1; the match to TRBD1 covers 8 bases. CDR1 is SGHRS, CDR2 YFSETQ, per germline. The trim removed 4 bases at V and 4 bases at J, leaving 9 bases unmatched. CDR3 length: 15 amino acids. Here the CDR3 reads CASSQQGAEGTEAFF. CDR3 bases: TGCGCCAGCAGCCAGCAGGGGGCGGAAGGCACTGAAGCTTTCTTT.

The J gene is TRBJ2-5, the V gene TRBV7-9, with 9 bases matching TRBD2. The CDR3 has 16 residues. Germline trimming cut 1 base from V and 5 bases from J; bases unmatched to any gene: 8. Germline V gene data show CDR1 as SEHNR and CDR2 as FQNEAQ (reference sequence). This chain's CDR3 is CASSLDLRGGRETQYF. The CDR3, as DNA: TGTGCCAGCAGCTTAGATTTGCGGGGGGGCCGTGAGACCCAGTACTTC.

The rearrangement uses TRBV18 and TRBJ2-2; possibly TRBD1 for D (6 bases). The CDR3 runs to 16 residues. Germline CDR1 KGHSH, CDR2 LQKENI. Trimming shortened V by 4 bases and J by 2 bases, and 14 bases separated the two germline ends. CDR3 coding DNA: TGTGCCAGCTCACTGGACAGCGTACTAAACACCGGGGAGCTGTTTTTT. Translating it yields CASSLDSVLNTGELFF.

This chain connects TRBV6-5 to TRBJ2-5; 12 bases align to TRBD1. The germline V gene has CDR1 MNHEY and CDR2 SVGAGI. The CDR3 extends over 15 amino acids. The ends lost 6 bases at V and 3 bases at J; junction bases unmatched: 5. The CDR3 DNA reads TGTGCCAGCAGGGGACAGGGGGCTGGGGAAGAGACCCAGTACTTC. Its translation is CASRGQGAGEETQYF.